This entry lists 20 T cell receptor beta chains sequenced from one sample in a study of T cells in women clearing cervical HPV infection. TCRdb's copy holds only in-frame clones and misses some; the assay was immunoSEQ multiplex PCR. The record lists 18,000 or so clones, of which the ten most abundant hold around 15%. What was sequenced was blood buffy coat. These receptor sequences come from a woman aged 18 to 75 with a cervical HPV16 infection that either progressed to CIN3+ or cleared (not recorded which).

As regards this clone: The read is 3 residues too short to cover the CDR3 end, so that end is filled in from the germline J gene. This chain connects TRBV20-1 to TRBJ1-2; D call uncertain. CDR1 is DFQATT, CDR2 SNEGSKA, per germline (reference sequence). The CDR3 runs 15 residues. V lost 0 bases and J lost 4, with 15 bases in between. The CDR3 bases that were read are TGCAGTGCTAGAGATGCAAGGGCCCCGATCTATGGC. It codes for CSARDARAPIYG. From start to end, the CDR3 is CSARDARAPIYGYTF.

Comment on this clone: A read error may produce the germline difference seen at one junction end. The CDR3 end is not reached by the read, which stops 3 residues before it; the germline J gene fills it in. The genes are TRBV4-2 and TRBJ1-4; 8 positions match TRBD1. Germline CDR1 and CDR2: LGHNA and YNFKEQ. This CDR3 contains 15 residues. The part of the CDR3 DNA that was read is TGCGCCAGCAGCCAGCGACAGGGGTTCAATGAAAAA. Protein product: CASSQRQGFNEK. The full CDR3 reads CASSQRQGFNEKLFF.

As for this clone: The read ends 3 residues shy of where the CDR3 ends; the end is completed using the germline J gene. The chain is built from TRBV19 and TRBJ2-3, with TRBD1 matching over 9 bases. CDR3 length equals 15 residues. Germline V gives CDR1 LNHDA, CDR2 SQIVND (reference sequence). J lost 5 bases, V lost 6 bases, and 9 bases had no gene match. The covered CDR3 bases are TGTGCCAGTAGGGACTTCGGGACAGGGAAAGATACG. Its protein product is CASRDFGTGKDT. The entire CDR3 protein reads CASRDFGTGKDTQYF.

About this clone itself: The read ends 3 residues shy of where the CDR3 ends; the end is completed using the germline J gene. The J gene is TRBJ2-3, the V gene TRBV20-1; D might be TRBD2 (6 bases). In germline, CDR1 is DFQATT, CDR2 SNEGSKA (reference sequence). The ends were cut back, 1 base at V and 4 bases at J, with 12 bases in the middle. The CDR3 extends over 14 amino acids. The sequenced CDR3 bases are TGCAGTGCTAGAGCGCGTCGCGGGGCAGATACG. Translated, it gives CSARARRGADT. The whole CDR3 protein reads CSARARRGADTQYF.

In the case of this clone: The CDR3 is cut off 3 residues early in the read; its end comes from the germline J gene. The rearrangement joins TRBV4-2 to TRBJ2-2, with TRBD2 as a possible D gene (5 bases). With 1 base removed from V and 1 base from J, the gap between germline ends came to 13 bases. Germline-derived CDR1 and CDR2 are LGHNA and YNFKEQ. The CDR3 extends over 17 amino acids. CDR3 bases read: TGTGCCAGCAGCCAAGCTATCGCGGGCCGGAACACCGGGGAG. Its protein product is CASSQAIAGRNTGE. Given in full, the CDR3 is CASSQAIAGRNTGELFF.

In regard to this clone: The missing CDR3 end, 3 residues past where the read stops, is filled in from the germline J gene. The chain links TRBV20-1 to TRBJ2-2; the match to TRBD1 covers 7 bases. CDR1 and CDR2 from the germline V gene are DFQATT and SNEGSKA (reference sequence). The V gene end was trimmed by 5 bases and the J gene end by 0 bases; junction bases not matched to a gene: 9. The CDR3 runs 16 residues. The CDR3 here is CSAEDRAYANTGELFF. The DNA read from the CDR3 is TGCAGTGCTGAAGACAGGGCCTACGCGAACACCGGGGAG.

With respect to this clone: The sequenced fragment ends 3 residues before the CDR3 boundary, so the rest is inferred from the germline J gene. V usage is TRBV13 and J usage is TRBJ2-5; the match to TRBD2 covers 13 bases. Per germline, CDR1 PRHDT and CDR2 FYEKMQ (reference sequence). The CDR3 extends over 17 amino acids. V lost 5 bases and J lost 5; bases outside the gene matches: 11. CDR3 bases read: TGTGCCAGCAGCGTGACTAGCGGGAGGCTGGGTTCGGAGACC. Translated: CASSVTSGRLGSET. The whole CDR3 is CASSVTSGRLGSETQYF.

The CDR3 reads CASSFDRGTEAFF. The CDR3 DNA, read in part, is TGTGCCAGCAGCTTTGACAGGGGCACTGAA. The chain couples TRBV11-1 to TRBJ1-1; 8 bases align to TRBD1. The read ends 3 residues early relative to the CDR3; the germline J gene fills the gap. The CDR3 totals 13 residues. CDR1 SGHAT and CDR2 FQDESV come from the germline V gene (reference sequence). The ends lost 3 bases at V and 4 bases at J; junction bases unmatched: 1.

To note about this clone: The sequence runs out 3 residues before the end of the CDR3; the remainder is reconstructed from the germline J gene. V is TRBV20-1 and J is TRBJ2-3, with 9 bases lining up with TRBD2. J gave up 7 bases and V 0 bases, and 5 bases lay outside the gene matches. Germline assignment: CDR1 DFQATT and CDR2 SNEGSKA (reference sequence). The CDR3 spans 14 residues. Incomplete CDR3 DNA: TGCAGTGCTAGAGATGCGGGGGGGCTGAATACG. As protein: CSARDAGGLNT. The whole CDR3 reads CSARDAGGLNTQYF.

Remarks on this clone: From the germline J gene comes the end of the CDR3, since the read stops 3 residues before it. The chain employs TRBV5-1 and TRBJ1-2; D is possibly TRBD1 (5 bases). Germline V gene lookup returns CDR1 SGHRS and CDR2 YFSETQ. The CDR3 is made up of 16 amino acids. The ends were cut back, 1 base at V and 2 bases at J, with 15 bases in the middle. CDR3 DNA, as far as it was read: TGCGCCAGCAGCTTGTTAGCCGGGGGTGGCAACTATGGC. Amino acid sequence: CASSLLAGGGNYG. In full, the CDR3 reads CASSLLAGGGNYGYTF.

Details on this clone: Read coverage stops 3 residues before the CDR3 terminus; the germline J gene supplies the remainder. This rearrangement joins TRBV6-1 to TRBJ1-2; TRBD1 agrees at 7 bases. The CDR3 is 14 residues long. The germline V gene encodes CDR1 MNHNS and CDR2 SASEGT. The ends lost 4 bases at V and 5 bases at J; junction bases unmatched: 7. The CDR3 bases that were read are TGTGCCAGCAGTGGACAGGGAGTGGGTTATGGC. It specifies CASSGQGVGYG. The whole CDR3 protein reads CASSGQGVGYGYTF.

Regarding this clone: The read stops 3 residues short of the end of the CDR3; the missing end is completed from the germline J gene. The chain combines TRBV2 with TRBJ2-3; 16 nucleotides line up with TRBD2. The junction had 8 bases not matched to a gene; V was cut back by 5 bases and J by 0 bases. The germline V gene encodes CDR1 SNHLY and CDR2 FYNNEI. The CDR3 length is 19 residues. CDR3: CASSSPGLAGGTSTDTQYF. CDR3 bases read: TGTGCCAGCAGTTCACCGGGACTAGCGGGGGGGACTAGCACAGATACG.

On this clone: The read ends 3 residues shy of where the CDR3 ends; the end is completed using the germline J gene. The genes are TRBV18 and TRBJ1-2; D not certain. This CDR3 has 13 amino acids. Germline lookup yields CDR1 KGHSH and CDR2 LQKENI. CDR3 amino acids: CASSLNSDYDYTF. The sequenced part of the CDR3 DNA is TGTGCCAGCTCACTGAATTCAGACTACGAC.

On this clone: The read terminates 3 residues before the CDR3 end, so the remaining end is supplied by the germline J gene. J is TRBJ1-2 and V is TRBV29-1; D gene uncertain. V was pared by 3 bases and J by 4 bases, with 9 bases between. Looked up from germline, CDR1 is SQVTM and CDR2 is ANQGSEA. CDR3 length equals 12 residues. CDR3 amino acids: CSVDFNGYGYTF. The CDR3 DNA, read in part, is TGCAGCGTTGACTTTAACGGCTATGGC.

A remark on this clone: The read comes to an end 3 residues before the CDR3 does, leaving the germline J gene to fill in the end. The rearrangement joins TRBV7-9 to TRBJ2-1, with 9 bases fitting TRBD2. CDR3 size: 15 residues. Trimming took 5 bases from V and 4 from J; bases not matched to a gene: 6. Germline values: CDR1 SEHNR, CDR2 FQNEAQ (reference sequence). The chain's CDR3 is CASSEWTSAYNEQFF. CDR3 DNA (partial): TGTGCCAGCAGCGAGTGGACTAGCGCATACAATGAG.

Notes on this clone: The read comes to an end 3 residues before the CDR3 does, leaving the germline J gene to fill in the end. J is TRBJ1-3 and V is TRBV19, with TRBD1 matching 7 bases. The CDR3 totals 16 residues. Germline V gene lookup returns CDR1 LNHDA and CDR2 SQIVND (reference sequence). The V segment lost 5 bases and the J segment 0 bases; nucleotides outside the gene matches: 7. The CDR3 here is CASSARTGSSGNTIYF. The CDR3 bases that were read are TGTGCCAGTAGTGCCCGGACAGGCAGCTCTGGAAACACC. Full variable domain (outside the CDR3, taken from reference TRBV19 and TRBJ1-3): DGGITQSPKYLFRKEGQNVTLSCEQNLNHDAMYWYRQDPGQGLRLIYYSQIVNDFQKGDIAEGYSVSREKKESFPLTVTSAQKNPTAFYLCASSARTGSSGNTIYFGEGSWLTVV.

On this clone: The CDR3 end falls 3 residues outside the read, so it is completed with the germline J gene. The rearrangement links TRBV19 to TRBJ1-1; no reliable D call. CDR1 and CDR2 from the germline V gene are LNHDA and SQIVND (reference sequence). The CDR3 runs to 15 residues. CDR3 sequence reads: CASSISGDGAGRAFF. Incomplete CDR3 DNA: TGTGCCAGTAGTATCTCAGGCGACGGAGCGGGGAGA.

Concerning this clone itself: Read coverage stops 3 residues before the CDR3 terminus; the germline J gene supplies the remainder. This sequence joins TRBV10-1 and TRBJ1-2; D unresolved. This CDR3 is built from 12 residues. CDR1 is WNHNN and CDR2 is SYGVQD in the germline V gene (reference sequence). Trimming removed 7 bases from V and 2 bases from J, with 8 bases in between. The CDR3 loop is CASIQENYGYTF. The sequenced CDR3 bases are TGCGCCAGCATTCAGGAGAACTATGGC.

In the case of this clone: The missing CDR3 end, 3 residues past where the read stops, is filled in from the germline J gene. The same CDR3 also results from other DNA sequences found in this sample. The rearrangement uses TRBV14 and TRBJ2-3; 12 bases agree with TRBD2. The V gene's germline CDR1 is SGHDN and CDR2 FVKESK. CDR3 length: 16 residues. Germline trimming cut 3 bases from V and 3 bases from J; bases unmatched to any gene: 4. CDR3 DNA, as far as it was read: TGTGCCAGCAGCCAGCTAGCGGGAGGGCGGACAGATACG. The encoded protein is CASSQLAGGRTDT. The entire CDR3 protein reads CASSQLAGGRTDTQYF.

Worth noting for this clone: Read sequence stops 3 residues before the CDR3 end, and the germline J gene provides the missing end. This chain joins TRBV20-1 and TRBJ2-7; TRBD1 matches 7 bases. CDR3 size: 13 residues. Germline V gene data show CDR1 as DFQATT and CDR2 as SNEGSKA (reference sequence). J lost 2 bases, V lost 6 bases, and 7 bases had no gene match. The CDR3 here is CSAGRTGAYEQYF. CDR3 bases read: TGCAGTGCGGGTCGGACAGGAGCCTACGAG.